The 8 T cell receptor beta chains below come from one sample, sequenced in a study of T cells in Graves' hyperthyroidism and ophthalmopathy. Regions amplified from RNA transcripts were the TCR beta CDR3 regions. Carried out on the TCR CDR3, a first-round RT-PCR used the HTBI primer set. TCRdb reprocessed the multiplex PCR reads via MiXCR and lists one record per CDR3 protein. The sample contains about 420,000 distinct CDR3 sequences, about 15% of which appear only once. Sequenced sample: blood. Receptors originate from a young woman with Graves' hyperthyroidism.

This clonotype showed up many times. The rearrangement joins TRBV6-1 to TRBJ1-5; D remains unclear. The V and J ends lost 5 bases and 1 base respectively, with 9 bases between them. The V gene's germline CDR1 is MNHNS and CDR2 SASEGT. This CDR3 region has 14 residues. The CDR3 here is CASSTMKSNQPQHF. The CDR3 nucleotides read TGTGCCAGCAGTACCATGAAGAGCAATCAGCCCCAGCATTTT.

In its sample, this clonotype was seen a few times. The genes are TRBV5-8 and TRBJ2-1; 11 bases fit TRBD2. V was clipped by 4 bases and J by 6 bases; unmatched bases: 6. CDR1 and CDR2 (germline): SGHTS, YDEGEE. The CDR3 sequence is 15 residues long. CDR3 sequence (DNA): TGTGCCAGCAGCGAGACTAGCGGGGCCAGCAATGAGCAGTTCTTC. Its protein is CASSETSGASNEQFF.

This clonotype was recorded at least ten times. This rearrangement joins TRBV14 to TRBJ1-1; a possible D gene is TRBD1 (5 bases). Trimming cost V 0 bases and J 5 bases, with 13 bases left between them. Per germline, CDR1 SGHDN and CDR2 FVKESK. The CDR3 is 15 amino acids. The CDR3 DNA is TGTGCCAGCAGCCAAGACCCTGGGGGAGTGACTGAAGCTTTCTTT. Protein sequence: CASSQDPGGVTEAFF.

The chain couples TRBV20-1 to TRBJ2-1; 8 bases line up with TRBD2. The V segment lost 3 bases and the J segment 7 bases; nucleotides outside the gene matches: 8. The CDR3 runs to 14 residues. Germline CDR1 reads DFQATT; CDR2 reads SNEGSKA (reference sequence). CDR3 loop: CSARKPQRGNEQFF. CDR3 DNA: TGCAGTGCTAGGAAGCCCCAGCGGGGGAATGAGCAGTTCTTC.

The CDR3 coding sequence is TGCAGCGTTGGGGGGATATTAAACACTGAAGCTTTCTTT. This gives the protein CSVGGILNTEAFF. The rearrangement links TRBV29-1 to TRBJ1-1, with a tentative D call TRBD1 (5 bases). Germline values: CDR1 SQVTM, CDR2 ANQGSEA. The CDR3 has 13 amino acids. The V end was cut by 4 bases, the J end by 2 bases, with 11 bases between.

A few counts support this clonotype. The CDR3 nucleotides are TGTGCCAGCTACGGACAGGGAAGCTATGGCTACACCTTC. This translates into CASYGQGSYGYTF. The gene calls are TRBV28 and TRBJ1-2; 8 nucleotides line up with TRBD1. The CDR3 runs 13 residues. J was trimmed by 4 bases and V by 8 bases; bases with no gene match: 6. CDR1 is MDHEN and CDR2 is SYDVKM in the germline V gene.

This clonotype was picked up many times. CDR3: CASSPRGDRGGNEQFF. CDR3 nucleotide sequence: TGCGCCAGCAGCCCTCGGGGGGACAGAGGGGGGAATGAGCAGTTCTTC. The chain combines TRBV5-1 with TRBJ2-1, with D possibly called TRBD1 or TRBD2 (7 bases each). Trimming left V 4 bases short and J 7 bases short, with 21 bases between. Germline V gene sequence: CDR1 SGHRS, CDR2 YFSETQ. The CDR3 contains 16 residues.

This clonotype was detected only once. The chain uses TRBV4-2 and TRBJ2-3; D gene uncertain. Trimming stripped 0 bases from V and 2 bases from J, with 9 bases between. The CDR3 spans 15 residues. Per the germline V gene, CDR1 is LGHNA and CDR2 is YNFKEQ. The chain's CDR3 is CASSQDLTITDTQYF. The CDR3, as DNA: TGTGCCAGCAGCCAAGATTTGACGATCACAGATACGCAGTATTTT.